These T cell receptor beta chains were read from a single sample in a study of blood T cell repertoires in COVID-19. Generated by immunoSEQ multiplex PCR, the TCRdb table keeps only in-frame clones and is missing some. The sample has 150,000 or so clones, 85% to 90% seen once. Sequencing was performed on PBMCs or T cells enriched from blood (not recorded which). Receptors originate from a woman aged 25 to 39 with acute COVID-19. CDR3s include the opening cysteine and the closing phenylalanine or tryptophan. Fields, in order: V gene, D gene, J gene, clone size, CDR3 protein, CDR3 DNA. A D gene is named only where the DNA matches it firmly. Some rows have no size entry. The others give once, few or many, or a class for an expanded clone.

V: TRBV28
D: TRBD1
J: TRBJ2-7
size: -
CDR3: CASSATGEEFPYEQYF
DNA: TGTGCCAGCAGTGCGACAGGGGAAGAATTCCCCTACGAGCAGTACTTC

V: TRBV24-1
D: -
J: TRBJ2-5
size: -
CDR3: CATSDYGTGTQETQYF
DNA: TGTGCCACCAGTGACTACGGCACAGGGACCCAAGAGACCCAGTACTTC

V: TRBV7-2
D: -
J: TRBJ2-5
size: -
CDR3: CASSFMRGGETQYF
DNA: TGTGCCAGCAGCTTTATGAGGGGAGGAGAGACCCAGTACTTC

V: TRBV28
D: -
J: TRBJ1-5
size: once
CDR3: CASSRQDSHNQPQHF
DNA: TGTGCCAGCAGCCGACAAGACAGTCACAATCAGCCCCAGCATTTT

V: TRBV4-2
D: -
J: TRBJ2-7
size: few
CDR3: CASSQEDGGIYEQYF
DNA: TGTGCCAGCAGCCAAGAGGACGGGGGAATATACGAGCAGTACTTC

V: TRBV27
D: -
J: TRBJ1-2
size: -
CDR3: CASSWAPGDSYGYTF
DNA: TGTGCCAGCAGTTGGGCTCCGGGAGATAGCTATGGCTACACCTTC

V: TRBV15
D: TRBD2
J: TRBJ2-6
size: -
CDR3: CATSSLAGTGANVLTF
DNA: TGTGCCACCAGCAGCTTAGCGGGGACTGGGGCCAACGTCCTGACTTTC

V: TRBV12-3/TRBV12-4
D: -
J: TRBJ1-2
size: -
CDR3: CASSLVRGYGYTF
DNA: TGTGCCAGCAGTTTGGTAAGGGGCTATGGCTACACCTTC

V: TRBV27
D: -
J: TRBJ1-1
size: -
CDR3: CASSLWRGGTEAFF
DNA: TGTGCCAGCAGTTTATGGAGGGGTGGGACTGAAGCTTTCTTT

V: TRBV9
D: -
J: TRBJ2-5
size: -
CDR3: CASSPSSRSQETQYF
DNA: TGTGCCAGCAGCCCGAGCAGTCGGAGCCAAGAGACCCAGTACTTC

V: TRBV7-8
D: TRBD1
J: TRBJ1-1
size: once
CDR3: CASSSTGVHTEAFF
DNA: TGTGCCAGCAGCTCTACAGGGGTGCACACTGAAGCTTTCTTT

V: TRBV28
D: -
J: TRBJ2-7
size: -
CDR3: CASRPGAEVYEQYF
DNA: TGTGCCAGTAGACCAGGGGCGGAAGTATACGAGCAGTACTTC

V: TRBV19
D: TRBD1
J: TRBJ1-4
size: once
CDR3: CASSRGQGRLFF
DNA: TGTGCCAGTAGCCGAGGACAGGGAAGACTGTTTTTT

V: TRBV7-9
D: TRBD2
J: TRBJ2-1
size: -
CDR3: CASSSIATSGNNNEQFF
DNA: TGTGCCAGCAGCTCTATAGCGACTAGCGGGAATAACAATGAGCAGTTCTTC

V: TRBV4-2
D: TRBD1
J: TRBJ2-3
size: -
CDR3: CASSQGFGQGRDTQYF
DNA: TGTGCCAGCAGCCAAGGTTTTGGACAGGGTAGAGATACGCAGTATTTT

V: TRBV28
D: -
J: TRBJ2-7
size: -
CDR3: CASSLFAGESYEQYF
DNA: TGTGCCAGCAGTTTATTTGCAGGGGAGTCCTACGAGCAGTACTTC

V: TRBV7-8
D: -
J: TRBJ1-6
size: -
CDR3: CASSTGSRGSPLHF
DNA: TGTGCCAGCAGCACTGGGAGCCGAGGTTCACCCCTCCACTTT

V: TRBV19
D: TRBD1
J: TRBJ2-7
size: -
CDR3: CASTPRTGNFNEQYF
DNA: TGTGCCAGTACGCCCCGGACAGGGAATTTCAACGAGCAGTACTTC

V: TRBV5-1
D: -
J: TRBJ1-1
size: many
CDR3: CASSLGRGSLNTEAFF
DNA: TGCGCCAGCAGCTTGGGGCGGGGGTCCCTTAACACTGAAGCTTTCTTT

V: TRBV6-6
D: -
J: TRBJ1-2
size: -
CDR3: CASSPQGSYGYTF
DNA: TGTGCCAGCAGTCCTCAGGGGAGCTATGGCTACACCTTC

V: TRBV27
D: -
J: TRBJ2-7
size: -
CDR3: CASSHTGSSYEQYF
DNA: TGTGCCAGCAGTCACACAGGGAGCTCCTACGAGCAGTACTTC

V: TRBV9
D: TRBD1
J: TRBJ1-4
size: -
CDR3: CASSATGTAEKLFF
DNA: TGTGCCAGCAGCGCGACCGGGACAGCTGAAAAACTGTTTTTT

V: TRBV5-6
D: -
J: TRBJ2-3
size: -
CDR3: CASSPWDGRRSTDTQYF
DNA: TGTGCCAGCAGCCCATGGGATGGGAGACGGAGCACAGATACGCAGTATTTT

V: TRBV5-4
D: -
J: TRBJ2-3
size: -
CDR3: CASSEGALTSTDTQYF
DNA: TGTGCCAGCAGCGAGGGTGCACTAACTAGCACAGATACGCAGTATTTT

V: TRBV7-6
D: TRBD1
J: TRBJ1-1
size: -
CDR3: CASSRGTVNTEAFF
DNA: TGTGCCAGCAGCAGGGGGACAGTGAACACTGAAGCTTTCTTT

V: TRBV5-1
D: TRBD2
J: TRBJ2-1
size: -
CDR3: CASSLSPRGGENEQFF
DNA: TGCGCCAGCAGCTTGTCCCCTCGGGGGGGCGAGAATGAGCAGTTCTTC

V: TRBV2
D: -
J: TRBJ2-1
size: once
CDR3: CASSELRDTYNEQFF
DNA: TGTGCCAGCAGTGAACTCCGGGACACGTACAATGAGCAGTTCTTC

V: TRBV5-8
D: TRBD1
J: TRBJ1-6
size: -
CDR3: CASSSGTALRDSPLHF
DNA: TGTGCCAGCAGCTCCGGGACAGCCCTTAGGGATTCACCCCTCCACTTT

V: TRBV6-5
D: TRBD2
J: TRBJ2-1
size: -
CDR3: CASSRRTSGYNEQFF
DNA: TGTGCCAGCAGCCGTAGGACTAGCGGCTACAATGAGCAGTTCTTC

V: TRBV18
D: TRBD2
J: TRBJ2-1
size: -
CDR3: CASSTPGLAGGVQDEQFF
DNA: TGTGCCAGCTCAACTCCGGGACTAGCGGGAGGCGTCCAGGATGAGCAGTTCTTC

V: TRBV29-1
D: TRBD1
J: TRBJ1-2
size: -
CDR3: CSALRDRASNNYGYTF
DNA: TGCAGCGCTCTCCGGGACAGGGCCAGTAATAACTATGGCTACACCTTC

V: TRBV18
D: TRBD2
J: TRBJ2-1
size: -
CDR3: CASSPSLAGYNEQFF
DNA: TGTGCCAGCTCACCGAGTTTAGCGGGTTACAATGAGCAGTTCTTC

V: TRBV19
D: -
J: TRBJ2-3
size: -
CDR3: CASSPDENLGDTQYF
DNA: TGTGCCAGTAGTCCAGATGAGAACCTGGGCGATACGCAGTATTTT

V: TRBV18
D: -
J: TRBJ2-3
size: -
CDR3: CASSPGTDTQYF
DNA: TGTGCGAGCTCTCCCGGCACAGATACGCAGTATTTT

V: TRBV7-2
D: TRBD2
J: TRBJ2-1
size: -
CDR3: CASSSGLVSNEQFF
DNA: TGTGCCAGCAGCTCGGGACTAGTAAGCAATGAGCAGTTCTTC

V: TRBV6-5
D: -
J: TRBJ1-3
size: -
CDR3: CASSYLGRGSGNTIYF
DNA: TGTGCCAGCAGTTACCTCGGCAGGGGATCGGGAAACACCATATATTTT

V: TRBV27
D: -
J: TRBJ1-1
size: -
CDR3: CASSLSRGRTEAFF
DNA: TGTGCCAGCAGTTTATCCAGGGGCCGCACTGAAGCTTTCTTT

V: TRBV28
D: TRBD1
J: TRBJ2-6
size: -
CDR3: CASSQQGAATSSGANVLTF
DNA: TGTGCCAGCAGTCAACAGGGGGCCGCTACTAGCTCTGGGGCCAACGTCCTGACTTTC

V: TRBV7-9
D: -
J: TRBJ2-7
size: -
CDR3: CASSHGDEQYF
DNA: TGTGCCAGCAGCCACGGGGACGAGCAGTACTTC

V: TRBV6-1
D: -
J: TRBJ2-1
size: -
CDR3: CASSEVRVSYNEQFF
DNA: TGTGCCAGCAGTGAGGTCAGGGTCTCCTACAATGAGCAGTTCTTC

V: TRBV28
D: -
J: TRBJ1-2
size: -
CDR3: CASSLQGEGYTF
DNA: TGTGCCAGCAGTTTACAGGGCGAGGGCTACACCTTC

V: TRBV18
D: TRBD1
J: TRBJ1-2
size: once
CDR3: CASSPGQGPYGYTF
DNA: TGTGCCAGCTCACCCGGACAGGGGCCCTATGGCTACACCTTC

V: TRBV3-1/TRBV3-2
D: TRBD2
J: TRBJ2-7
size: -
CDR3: CASSPPMWSSGGPEVREQYF
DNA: TGTGCCAGCAGCCCCCCGATGTGGTCTAGCGGTGGACCCGAGGTACGCGAGCAGTACTTC

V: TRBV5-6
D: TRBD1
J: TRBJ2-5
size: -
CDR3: CASSLTGGQETQYF
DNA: TGTGCCAGCAGCTTGACAGGGGGGCAAGAGACCCAGTACTTC

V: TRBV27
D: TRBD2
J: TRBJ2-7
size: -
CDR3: CASRETSGRAYEQYF
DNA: TGTGCCAGCAGGGAGACTAGCGGGAGGGCCTACGAGCAGTACTTC

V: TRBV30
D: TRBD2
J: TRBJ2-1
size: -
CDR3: CAWSALAGGRGEQFF
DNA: TGTGCCTGGAGTGCCTTAGCGGGAGGCCGGGGTGAGCAGTTCTTC

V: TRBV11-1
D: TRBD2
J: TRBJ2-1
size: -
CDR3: CASSAPGLAYNEQFF
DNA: TGTGCCAGCAGCGCCCCGGGACTAGCGTACAATGAGCAGTTCTTC

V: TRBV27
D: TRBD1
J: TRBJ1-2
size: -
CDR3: CASSLTGNYYGYTF
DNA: TGTGCCAGCAGTTTGACAGGGAACTACTATGGCTACACCTTC

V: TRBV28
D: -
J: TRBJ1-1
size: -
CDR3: CASSLPDSNTEAFF
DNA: TGTGCCAGCAGTTTACCAGATTCGAACACTGAAGCTTTCTTT

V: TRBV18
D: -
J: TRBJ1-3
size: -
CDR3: CASSPPSRDNSGNTIYF
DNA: TGTGCCAGCTCACCACCGTCTCGGGACAACTCTGGAAACACCATATATTTT

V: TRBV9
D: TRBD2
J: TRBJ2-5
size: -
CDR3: CASSPTHPGWRENVETQYF
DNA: TGTGCCAGCAGCCCCACGCACCCCGGGTGGCGGGAGAATGTAGAGACCCAGTACTTC

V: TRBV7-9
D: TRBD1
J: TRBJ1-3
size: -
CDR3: CASSQGQGNTIYF
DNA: TGTGCCAGCAGCCAGGGACAGGGAAACACCATATATTTT

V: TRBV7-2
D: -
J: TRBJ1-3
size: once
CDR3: CASSFDSSGNTIYF
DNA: TGTGCCAGCAGCTTTGACAGCTCTGGAAACACCATATATTTT